Listed below are T cell receptor beta chains from one sample, sequenced in a study of blood T cell repertoires in COVID-19. Libraries were prepared by immunoSEQ multiplex PCR; TCRdb keeps only in-frame clonotypes and omits some of them. The sample lists tens of thousands of clones; about 83% were seen once. Sequences were obtained from peripheral blood. All receptors come from a woman aged 80 or over with acute or convalescent COVID-19. Each CDR3 is given with its conserved first and last residue. The D gene is left open where the match is weak. Rows may omit the clone size; those that give it use once, few, many or a size class.

v_gene	d_gene	abundance	j_gene	CDR3nt	CDR3aa
TRBV2	NA	NA	TRBJ2-7	TGTGCCAGCAGTGGGCAGGGGCCCCTTCGCGAGCAGTACTTC	CASSGQGPLREQYF
TRBV19	TRBD1	few	TRBJ2-7	TGTGCCAGTAGCGACAGGGGGCCTTACGAGCAGTACTTC	CASSDRGPYEQYF
TRBV10-3	TRBD1	NA	TRBJ2-2	TGTGCCATCAGGGAGGGACAGGGGGCTAGCACCGGGGAGCTGTTTTTT	CAIREGQGASTGELFF
TRBV2	TRBD2	NA	TRBJ2-1	TGTGCCAGCAGTGGGGAGGTAGCGGGAGGAGGCGAGCAGTTCTTC	CASSGEVAGGGEQFF
TRBV20-1	NA	NA	TRBJ1-5	TGCAGTGCTAGTAATCGGAATCAGCCCCAGCATTTT	CSASNRNQPQHF
TRBV2	NA	NA	TRBJ2-1	TGTGCCAGCCGACTGGCAGTCTACAATGAGCAGTTCTTC	CASRLAVYNEQFF
TRBV11-3	NA	NA	TRBJ2-5	TGTGCCAGCAGCTACCCCGGGACAATAGGAGAGACCCAGTACTTC	CASSYPGTIGETQYF
TRBV6-5	TRBD2	NA	TRBJ2-1	TGTGCCAGCAGTTACGGTCTAGCGGGAGTCAGTGAGCAGTTCTTC	CASSYGLAGVSEQFF
TRBV13	NA	NA	TRBJ2-2	TGTGCCAGCAGCAAGGGCCGGGTAAGGGGCACCGGGGAGCTGTTTTTT	CASSKGRVRGTGELFF
TRBV10-3	TRBD2	NA	TRBJ2-7	TGTGCCATCAGCCTAGCGGGAGGGCCATCGGAAGAGCAGTACTTC	CAISLAGGPSEEQYF
TRBV18	NA	NA	TRBJ2-3	TGTGCCAGCTCACCACCGACTACCACAGATACGCAGTATTTT	CASSPPTTTDTQYF
TRBV18	NA	few	TRBJ2-1	TGTGCCAGCGACCGGGACTCCAATGAGCAGTTCTTC	CASDRDSNEQFF
TRBV28	NA	NA	TRBJ2-5	TGTGCCAGCAGTCGAGCCGGGACACAAGAGACCCAGTACTTC	CASSRAGTQETQYF
TRBV5-6	TRBD1	NA	TRBJ2-7	TGTGCCAGCAGTCTCCTAGGGGGCAGCTCCTACGAGCAGTACTTC	CASSLLGGSSYEQYF
TRBV30	NA	few	TRBJ1-1	TGTGCCTGGTCAGCGGAGGCAGCTTTCTTT	CAWSAEAAFF
TRBV12-5	TRBD2	once	TRBJ2-5	TGTGCTAGTGGTTTGGTAATAGCGGGAGTAGGAGAGACCCAGTACTTC	CASGLVIAGVGETQYF
TRBV5-4	TRBD2	NA	TRBJ2-3	TGTGCCAGCAGAGCTAGCGGGAGGAACACAGATACGCAGTATTTT	CASRASGRNTDTQYF
TRBV6-5	TRBD1	NA	TRBJ1-4	TGTGCCAGCAGTTACGGGACAGGAATAAATGAAAAACTGTTTTTT	CASSYGTGINEKLFF
TRBV7-9	TRBD1	NA	TRBJ1-2	TGTGCCAGCAGCCCTCGACTAGGACAGGGAGTCTATGGCTACACCTTC	CASSPRLGQGVYGYTF
TRBV5-4	NA	NA	TRBJ2-1	TGTGCCAGCAACCTGGGGGCTAGCGGAAACAATGAGCAGTTCTTC	CASNLGASGNNEQFF
TRBV30	TRBD1	few	TRBJ1-1	TGTGCCTGGGGGGGACAGGGGGTCACTGAAGCTTTCTTT	CAWGGQGVTEAFF
TRBV18	NA	NA	TRBJ2-7	TGTGCCAGCTCACCAGGGGCTCCTTCCTACGAGCAGTACTTC	CASSPGAPSYEQYF
TRBV5-5	TRBD1	few	TRBJ2-4	TGTGCCAGCAGCTTGGTAGGGGGCACCAAAAACATTCAGTACTTC	CASSLVGGTKNIQYF
TRBV30	TRBD1	NA	TRBJ2-7	TGTGCCTGGAGTAAGGACAGGGATACCGAGCAGTACTTC	CAWSKDRDTEQYF
TRBV5-8	TRBD1	NA	TRBJ2-3	TGTGCCAGCAGCCCCGGACAGGGGGCCACAGATACGCAGTATTTT	CASSPGQGATDTQYF
TRBV19	TRBD1	NA	TRBJ1-6	TGTGCCAGTAGTAGCGGACAGGTTGGCTCACCCCTCCACTTT	CASSSGQVGSPLHF
TRBV7-8	NA	NA	TRBJ2-1	TGTGCCAGCAGCATTGGGCTCGGGAGCTCCTACAATGAGCAGTTCTTC	CASSIGLGSSYNEQFF
TRBV21-1	NA	NA	TRBJ1-4	TGTGCCAGCAGCTCATCAGGGGCTCTTCGTACAGAGCGAGAAAAACTGTTTTTT	CASSSSGALRTEREKLFF
TRBV5-4	NA	NA	TRBJ2-2	TGTGCCAGCAGCTTCCCTAACACCGGGGAGCTGTTTTTT	CASSFPNTGELFF
TRBV14	TRBD2	NA	TRBJ2-7	TGTGCCAGCAGCCCTAATAGAGCGGGAAGAGAGCAGTACTTC	CASSPNRAGREQYF
TRBV28	NA	NA	TRBJ1-5	TGTGCCAGCACCCCGGGGGGGCCAAACAATCAGCCCCAGCATTTT	CASTPGGPNNQPQHF
TRBV18	NA	NA	TRBJ2-5	TGTGCCAGCTCACCTACCGGACAAAGGGGAGAGACCCAGTACTTC	CASSPTGQRGETQYF
TRBV4-3	NA	few	TRBJ2-2	TGCGCCAGCAGCCAAGATTTGAGATTTAACACCGGGGAGCTGTTTTTT	CASSQDLRFNTGELFF
TRBV18	NA	NA	TRBJ2-3	TGTGCCAGCTCACGAAACGAGCTGCCAGATACGCAGTATTTT	CASSRNELPDTQYF
TRBV7-9	TRBD2	few	TRBJ2-1	TGTGCCAGCACTGGGACTAGCGGGAGCTCCTACAATGAGCAGTTCTTC	CASTGTSGSSYNEQFF
TRBV7-2	NA	NA	TRBJ1-5	TGTGCCAGCAGCCTAATGACAGGAAGCAATCAGCCCCAGCATTTT	CASSLMTGSNQPQHF
TRBV6-5	TRBD1	NA	TRBJ1-2	TGTGCCAGCAGTTACTCGGATACAGGGGGAAACTATGGCTACACCTTC	CASSYSDTGGNYGYTF
TRBV7-2	TRBD2	few	TRBJ2-5	TGTGCCAGCAGCCACGGGACTAGCGGGGGGGGCCAAGAGACCCAGTACTTC	CASSHGTSGGGQETQYF